One and the same sample provided the 7 T cell receptor beta chains below, sequenced in a study of T-cell memory formation after mild COVID-19 (dated by TCRdb to about 2021). The library relied on 5' RACE. Sequencing instrument: Illumina NovaSeq 6000. TCRdb reworked the public reads: Q25 trimming with fastp, MiXCR clone assembly, productive beta chains retained. For every CDR3 protein sequence, its rows merge into one entry that carries the most common genes and DNA. Counted in this sample were around 450,000 distinct CDR3 sequences; around 19% of them appeared once. The ten largest account for 7.5% to 9.5% of the sample. The sequencing sample was made of PBMCs or a T cell subset sorted from them (not recorded which). The receptors originated from an adult woman who had mild COVID-19 (a few samples of this study predate the infection). The sample titles of this study are shuffled in the database, so cell type and time point are left out; the donor was told from shared clones.

As to this clonotype: One end of the junction fails to match germline, which may point to a read error. The chain joins TRBV9 to TRBJ1-2, with D perhaps matching TRBD1 (5 bases). CDR1 and CDR2 (germline): SGDLS, YYNGEE. CDR3 size: 15 residues. CDR3 amino acids: CASSAEYQGPPSGAF. The CDR3 nucleotides are TGTGCCAGCAGCGCAGAGTACCAGGGCCCACCGAGCGGGGCCTTC. The full variable domain, in which reference TRBV9 and TRBJ1-2 provide the parts outside the CDR3, is DSGVTQTPKHLITATGQRVTLRCSPRSGDLSVYWYQQSLDQGLQFLIQYYNGEERAKGNILERFSAQQFPDLHSELNLSSLELGDSALYFCASSAEYQGPPSGAFGSGTRLTVV.

This chain joins TRBV4-3 and TRBJ2-3, with D possibly being TRBD2 (6 bases). V was cut by 0 bases and J by 5 bases, with 15 bases left in between. The germline V gene has CDR1 LGHNA and CDR2 YSLEER. CDR3 length: 16 amino acids. The CDR3 DNA sequence: TGCGCCAGCAGCCAAGACTTGGCCCAGGGAGGAGATACGCAGTATTTT. This encodes CASSQDLAQGGDTQYF.

This clonotype came up a few times. V usage is TRBV6-6 and J usage is TRBJ1-3, with a possible D match to TRBD1 (5 bases). This CDR3 is built from 16 residues. Germline V gene sequence: CDR1 MNHNY, CDR2 SVGAGI (reference sequence). V was cut by 6 bases and J by 0 bases, with 15 bases left in between. The CDR3 loop is CASSWGGTLSGNTIYF. The CDR3 coding sequence is TGTGCCAGCAGCTGGGGAGGGACCCTCTCTGGAAACACCATATATTTT.

The V and J genes are TRBV7-6 and TRBJ2-3, with D unresolved. V lost 0 bases and J lost 3, with 7 bases in between. Per the germline V gene, CDR1 is SGHVS and CDR2 is FNYEAQ. The CDR3 has 14 amino acids. The CDR3 loop is CASSLARHTDTQYF. In nucleotides, the CDR3 is TGTGCCAGCAGCTTAGCGCGTCATACAGATACGCAGTATTTT.

V gene TRBV4-2 combines with J gene TRBJ2-2; no definite D call. Trimming left V 1 base short and J 2 bases short, with 5 bases between. The CDR3 extends over 14 amino acids. CDR1 is LGHNA and CDR2 is YNFKEQ in the germline V gene. This CDR3 is CASSQADNTGELFF. The CDR3, as DNA: TGTGCCAGCAGCCAAGCAGATAACACCGGGGAGCTGTTTTTT.

The J gene is TRBJ2-3, the V gene TRBV12-3 or TRBV12-4; TRBD1 matches 10 bases. This CDR3 is built from 16 residues. V lost 6 bases, J lost 6 bases, and 12 bases stayed unmatched. CDR3 loop: CASSSYGTGVEDTQYF. As DNA, the CDR3 is TGTGCCAGCAGCTCCTATGGGACAGGGGTTGAGGATACGCAGTATTTT.

Only a few counts were recorded for this clonotype. The chain recombines TRBV25-1 with TRBJ2-7; D remains ambiguous. CDR3 length equals 11 residues. The V gene's germline CDR1 is MGHDK and CDR2 SYGVNS. Trimming left V 4 bases short and J 6 bases short, with 7 bases between. The CDR3 DNA follows: TGTGCCAGCAGTGGGACGGTCGAGCAGTACTTC. Its translation is CASSGTVEQYF.